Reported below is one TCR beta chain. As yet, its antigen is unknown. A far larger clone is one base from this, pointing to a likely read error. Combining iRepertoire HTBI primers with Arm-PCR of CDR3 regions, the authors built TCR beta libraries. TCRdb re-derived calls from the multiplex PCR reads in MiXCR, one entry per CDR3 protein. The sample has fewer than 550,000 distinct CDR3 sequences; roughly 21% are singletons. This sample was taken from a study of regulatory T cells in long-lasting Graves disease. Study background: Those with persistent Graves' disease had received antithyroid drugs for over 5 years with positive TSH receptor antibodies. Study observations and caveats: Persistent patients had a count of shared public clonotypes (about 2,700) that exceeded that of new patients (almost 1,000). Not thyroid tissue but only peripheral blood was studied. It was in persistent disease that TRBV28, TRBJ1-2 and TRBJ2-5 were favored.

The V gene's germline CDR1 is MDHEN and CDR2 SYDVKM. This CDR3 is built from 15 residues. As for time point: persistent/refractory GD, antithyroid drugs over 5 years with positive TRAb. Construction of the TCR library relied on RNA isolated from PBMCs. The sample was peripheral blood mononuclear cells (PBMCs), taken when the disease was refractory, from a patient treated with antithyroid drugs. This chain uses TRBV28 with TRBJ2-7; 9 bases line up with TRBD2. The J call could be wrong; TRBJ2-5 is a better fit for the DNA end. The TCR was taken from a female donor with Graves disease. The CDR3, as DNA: TGTGCCAGCACGGGTAGCGGGAGAGATCAAGAGACCCAGTACTTC. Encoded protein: CASTGSGRDQETQYF.